This T cell receptor beta chain appears in the sequencing data of a study of blood T cells in healthy people across ages. Study information: For every two T cells, template switching captured about one barcoded beta molecule. Notes on the study in general: Investigators viewed diversity estimates from one million T cells as underestimates, the study reported. The donors' CMV status was not determined, possibly confounding changes in expanded clonotypes.

Looked up from germline, CDR1 is MGHRA and CDR2 is YSYEKL. V was trimmed by 4 bases and J by 0 bases, leaving 10 bases between them. The CDR3 loop spans 15 amino acids. This clonotype was counted many times. Antigen specificity is unknown. With a J-beta primer mix and a sample-barcoded 5' primer, a second PCR ran about 7 to 12 cycles. TCRdb reprocessed the 5' RACE reads with MiXCR, giving one entry per CDR3 protein. This sample yields around 990,000 distinct CDR3 sequences, of which more than 30% are seen a single time; less than 15% belongs to the top ten. Every donor provided 8.5 to 10 milliliters of peripheral blood.

The genes are TRBV4-1 and TRBJ2-1, with no clear D. Sequenced: blood. The receptor was isolated from a man aged 18 to 29 in good health. The CDR3 DNA reads as TGCGCCAGCAGCCCGACTGTTAGCTCCTACAATGAGCAGTTCTTC. Amino acid sequence: CASSPTVSSYNEQFF.